In its sample, the clone carrying this T cell receptor beta chain was seen many times. The authors amplified TCR beta CDR3 regions from RNA transcripts. RT-PCR in the first round used HTBI primers; a second-round multiplex PCR followed. TCRdb re-called the multiplex PCR reads through MiXCR, storing one row per CDR3 protein. The sample includes almost 400,000 distinct CDR3 sequences, roughly 18% seen only once; the top ten take roughly 1.5%. The data originate from a study of Graves' ophthalmopathy and Graves' hyperthyroidism. Per the germline V gene, CDR1 is SGHTA and CDR2 is FQGNSA. With 2 bases removed from V and 1 base from J, the gap between germline ends came to 8 bases. CDR3 length: 14 amino acids.

Sequencing input: peripheral blood. The receptor's source is a woman aged 18 to 35 with Graves' ophthalmopathy. The V and J genes are TRBV7-2 and TRBJ1-1; D perhaps matches TRBD1 (5 bases). Written as DNA, the CDR3 is TGTGCCAGCAGCTTAAACAGGAAGAACACTGAAGCTTTCTTT. Translation: CASSLNRKNTEAFF.